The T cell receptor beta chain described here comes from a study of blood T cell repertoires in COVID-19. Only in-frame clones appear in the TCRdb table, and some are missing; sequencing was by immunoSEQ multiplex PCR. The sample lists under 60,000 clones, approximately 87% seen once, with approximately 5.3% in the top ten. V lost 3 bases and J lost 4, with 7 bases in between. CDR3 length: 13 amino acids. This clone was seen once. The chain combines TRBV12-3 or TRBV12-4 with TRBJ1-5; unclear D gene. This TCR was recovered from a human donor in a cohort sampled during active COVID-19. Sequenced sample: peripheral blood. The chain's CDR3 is CASSFFRNQPQHF. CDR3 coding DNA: TGTGCCAGCAGTTTTTTCAGAAATCAGCCCCAGCATTTT.